One sample yielded the 2 T cell receptor beta chains listed below, sequenced in a study of spatial heterogeneity in lung cancer. TCRdb re-called the 5' RACE reads with MiXCR, one entry per CDR3 protein. The sample yields some 120,000 distinct CDR3 sequences, 9.5% to 15% seen once. Time point defined: blood at routine non-recurrence follow-up after resection. No cell sorting; template was whole RNA from tumor, lung tissue or PBMC. Sample: PBMCs, taken at follow-up. These TCRs come from a male donor with early-stage non-small cell lung cancer.

This rearrangement joins TRBV7-2 to TRBJ2-3, with unresolved D. This CDR3 comprises 13 residues. V was shortened by 4 bases and J by 0 bases, with 5 bases between the two germline ends. Germline CDR1 SGHTA, CDR2 FQGNSA. CDR3 DNA: TGTGCCAGCAGCTCGTTTAGCACAGATACGCAGTATTTT. This encodes CASSSFSTDTQYF.

The V and J genes are TRBV29-1 and TRBJ2-2; D is perhaps TRBD2 (7 bases). This CDR3 comprises 14 residues. Germline loops: CDR1 SQVTM, CDR2 ANQGSEA. Trimming left V 8 bases short and J 1 base short, with 14 bases between. CDR3 sequence (DNA): TGCAGCCCCAGGGGAGGGGGGAACACCGGGGAGCTGTTTTTT. Its translation is CSPRGGGNTGELFF.